This entry concerns a single T cell receptor (beta chain). This CDR3 contains 14 residues. Germline CDR1 is GTSNPN and CDR2 is SVGIG (reference sequence). V lost 1 base and J 0 bases, leaving 7 bases between the germline ends. These data are taken from a study of cytomegalovirus exposure and HLA in healthy donors. 13 Jbeta primers and 60 Vbeta primers were used for the PCR. Measured with immunoSEQ multiplex PCR; TCRdb has only the in-frame clones, and not every one. The sample contains around 110,000 clones, roughly 73% of which appear only once. The rearrangement uses TRBV30 and TRBJ2-1; D is perhaps TRBD1 (5 bases). The TCR comes from a woman aged 25-40 years in good health and CMV-seronegative. Sequencing was done on a sample of PBMCs. The CDR3 protein is CAWSDRSSYNEQFF. CDR3 bases: TGTGCCTGGAGTGACAGGAGCTCCTACAATGAGCAGTTCTTC.